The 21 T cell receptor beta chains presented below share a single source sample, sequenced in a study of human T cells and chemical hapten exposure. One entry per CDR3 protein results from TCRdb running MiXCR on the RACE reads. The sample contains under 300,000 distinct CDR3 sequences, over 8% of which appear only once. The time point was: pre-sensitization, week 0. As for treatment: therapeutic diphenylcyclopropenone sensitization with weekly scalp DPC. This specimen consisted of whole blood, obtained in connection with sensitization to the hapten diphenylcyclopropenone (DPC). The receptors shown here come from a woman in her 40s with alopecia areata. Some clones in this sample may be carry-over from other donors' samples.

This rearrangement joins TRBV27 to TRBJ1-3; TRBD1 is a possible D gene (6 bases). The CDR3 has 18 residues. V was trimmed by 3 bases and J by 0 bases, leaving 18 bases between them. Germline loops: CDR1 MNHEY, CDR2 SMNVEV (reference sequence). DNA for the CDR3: TGTGCCAGCAGTTTTCTGGTCCCACAGGGCTTCTCTGGAAACACCATATATTTT. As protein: CASSFLVPQGFSGNTIYF.

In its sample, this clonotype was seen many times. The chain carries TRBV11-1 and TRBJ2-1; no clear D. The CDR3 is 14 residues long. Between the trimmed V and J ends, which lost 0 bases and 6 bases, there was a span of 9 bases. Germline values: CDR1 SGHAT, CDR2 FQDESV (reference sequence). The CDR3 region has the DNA TGTGCCAGCAGCTTAGCGCCTTTTCCCAATGAGCAGTTCTTC. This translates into CASSLAPFPNEQFF.

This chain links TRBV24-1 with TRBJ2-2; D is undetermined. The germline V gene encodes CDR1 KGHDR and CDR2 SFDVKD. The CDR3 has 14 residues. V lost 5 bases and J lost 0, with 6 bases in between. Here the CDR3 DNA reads TGTGCCACCAGTGCCCCGACGAACACCGGGGAGCTGTTTTTT. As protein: CATSAPTNTGELFF.

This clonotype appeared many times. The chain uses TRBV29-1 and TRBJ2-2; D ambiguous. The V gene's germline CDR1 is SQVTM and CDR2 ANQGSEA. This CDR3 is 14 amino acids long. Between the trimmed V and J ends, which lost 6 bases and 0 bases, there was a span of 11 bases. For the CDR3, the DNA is TGCAGCGTCAGGCCGGATACGAACACCGGGGAGCTGTTTTTT. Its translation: CSVRPDTNTGELFF.

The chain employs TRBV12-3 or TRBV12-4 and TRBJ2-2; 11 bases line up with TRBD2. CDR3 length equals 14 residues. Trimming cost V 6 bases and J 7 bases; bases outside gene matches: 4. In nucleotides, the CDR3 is TGTGCCAGCAGACTAGCGGGAGCGGGCGGGGAGCTGTTTTTT. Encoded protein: CASRLAGAGGELFF.

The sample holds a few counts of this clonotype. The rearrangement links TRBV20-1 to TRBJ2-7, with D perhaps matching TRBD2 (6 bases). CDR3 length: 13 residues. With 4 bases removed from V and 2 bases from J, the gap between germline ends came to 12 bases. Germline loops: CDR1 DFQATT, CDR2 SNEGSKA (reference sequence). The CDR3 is CSAIRGNTYEQYF. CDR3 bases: TGCAGTGCTATCCGCGGGAACACCTACGAGCAGTACTTC.

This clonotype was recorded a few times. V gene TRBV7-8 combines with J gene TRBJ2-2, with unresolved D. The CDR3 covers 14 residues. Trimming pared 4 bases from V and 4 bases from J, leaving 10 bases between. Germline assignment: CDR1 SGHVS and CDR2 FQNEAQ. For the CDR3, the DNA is TGTGCCAGCAGCTCGCTCCGAGCCACCGGGGAGCTGTTTTTT. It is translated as CASSSLRATGELFF.

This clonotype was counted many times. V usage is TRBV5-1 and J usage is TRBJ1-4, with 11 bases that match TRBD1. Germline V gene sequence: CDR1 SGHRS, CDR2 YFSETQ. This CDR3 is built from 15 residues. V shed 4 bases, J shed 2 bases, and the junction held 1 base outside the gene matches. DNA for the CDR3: TGCGCCAGCAGCCGGACAGGGGGCACTAATGAAAAACTGTTTTTT. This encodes CASSRTGGTNEKLFF.

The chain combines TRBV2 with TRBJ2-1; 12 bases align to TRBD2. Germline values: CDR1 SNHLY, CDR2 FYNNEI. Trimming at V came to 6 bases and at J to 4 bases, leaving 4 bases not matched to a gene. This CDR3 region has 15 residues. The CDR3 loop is CASRKTSGSYNEQFF. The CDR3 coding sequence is TGTGCCAGCAGGAAGACTAGCGGGAGTTACAATGAGCAGTTCTTC. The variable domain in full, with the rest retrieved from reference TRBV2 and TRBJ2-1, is EPEVTQTPSHQVTQMGQEVILRCVPISNHLYFYWYRQILGQKVEFLVSFYNNEISEKSEIFDDQFSVERPDGSNFTLKIRSTKLEDSAMYFCASRKTSGSYNEQFFGPGTRLTVL.

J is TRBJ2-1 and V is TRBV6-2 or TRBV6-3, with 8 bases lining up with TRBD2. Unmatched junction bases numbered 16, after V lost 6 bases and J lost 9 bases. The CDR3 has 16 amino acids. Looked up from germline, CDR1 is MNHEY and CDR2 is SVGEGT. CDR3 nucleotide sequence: TGTGCCAGCAGACCAAACCGGGAGGGCCTTGTTGGTGAGCAGTTCTTC. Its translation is CASRPNREGLVGEQFF.

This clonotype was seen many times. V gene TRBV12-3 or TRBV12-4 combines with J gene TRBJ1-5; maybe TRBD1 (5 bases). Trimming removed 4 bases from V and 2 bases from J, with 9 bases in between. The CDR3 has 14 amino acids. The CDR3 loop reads CASSSRDGNQPQHF. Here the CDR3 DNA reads TGTGCCAGCAGTTCACGGGACGGCAATCAGCCCCAGCATTTT.

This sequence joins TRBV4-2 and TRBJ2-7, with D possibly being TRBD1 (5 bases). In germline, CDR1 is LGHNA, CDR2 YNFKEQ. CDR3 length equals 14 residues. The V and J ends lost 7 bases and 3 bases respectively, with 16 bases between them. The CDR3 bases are TGTGCCAGCAAATTTGGGATAGGGGACTACGAGCAGTACTTC. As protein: CASKFGIGDYEQYF.

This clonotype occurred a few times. CDR3 nucleotide sequence: TGTGCCACCAGGCCGGGACAGGCTAACACCGGGGAGCTGTTTTTT. Translating it yields CATRPGQANTGELFF. The V gene is TRBV24-1, the J gene TRBJ2-2, with TRBD1 matching over 8 bases. Germline V gives CDR1 KGHDR, CDR2 SFDVKD. V shed 7 bases, J shed 2 bases, and the junction held 5 bases outside the gene matches. This CDR3 has 15 amino acids.

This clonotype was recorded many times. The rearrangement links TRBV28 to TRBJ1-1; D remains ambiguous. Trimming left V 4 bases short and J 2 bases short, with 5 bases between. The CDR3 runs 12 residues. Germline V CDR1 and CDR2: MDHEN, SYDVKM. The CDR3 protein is CASSSGNTEAFF. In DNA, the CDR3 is TGTGCCAGCAGTTCTGGAAACACTGAAGCTTTCTTT.

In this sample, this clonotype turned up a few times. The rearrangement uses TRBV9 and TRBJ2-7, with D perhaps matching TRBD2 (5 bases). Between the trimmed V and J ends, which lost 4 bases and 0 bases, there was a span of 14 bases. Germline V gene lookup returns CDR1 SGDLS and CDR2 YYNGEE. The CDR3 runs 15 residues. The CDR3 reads CASSPQDGVSYEQYF. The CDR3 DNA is TGTGCCAGCAGCCCCCAGGACGGGGTCTCCTACGAGCAGTACTTC.

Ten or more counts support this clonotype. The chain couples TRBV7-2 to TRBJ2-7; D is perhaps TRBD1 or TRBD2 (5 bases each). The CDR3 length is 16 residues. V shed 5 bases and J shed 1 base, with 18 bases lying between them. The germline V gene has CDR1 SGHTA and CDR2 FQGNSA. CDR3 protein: CASSPRRGPPSYEQYF. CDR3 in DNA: TGTGCCAGCAGCCCACGTAGGGGACCTCCATCCTACGAGCAGTACTTC.

The CDR3: CASSPLASSYEQYF. The CDR3 region has the DNA TGTGCCAGCTCACCACTTGCAAGCTCCTACGAGCAGTACTTC. This chain links TRBV18 with TRBJ2-7; D remains ambiguous. Germline V lookup: CDR1 KGHSH, CDR2 LQKENI. V lost 1 base, J lost 0 bases, and 7 bases lay in between. The CDR3 has 14 amino acids.

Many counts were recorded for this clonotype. CDR3 sequence (DNA): TGTGCCAGCAGCGTGACAGGGGGCGGTGAAAAACTGTTTTTT. Protein sequence: CASSVTGGGEKLFF. V and J are TRBV12-3 or TRBV12-4 and TRBJ1-4; TRBD1 matches at 10 bases. Trimming took 6 bases from V and 7 from J; bases not matched to a gene: 5. This CDR3 has 14 residues.

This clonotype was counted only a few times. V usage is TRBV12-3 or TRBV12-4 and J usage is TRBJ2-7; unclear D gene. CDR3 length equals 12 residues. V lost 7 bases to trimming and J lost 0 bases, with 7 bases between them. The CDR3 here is CASTLNSYEQYF. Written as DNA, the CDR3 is TGTGCCAGCACCCTAAACTCCTACGAGCAGTACTTC.

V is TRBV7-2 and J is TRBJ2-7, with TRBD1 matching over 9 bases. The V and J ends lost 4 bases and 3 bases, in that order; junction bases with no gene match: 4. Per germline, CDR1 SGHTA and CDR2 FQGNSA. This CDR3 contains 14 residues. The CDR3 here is CASSSDRGNYEQYF. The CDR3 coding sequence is TGTGCCAGCAGCTCCGACAGGGGGAACTACGAGCAGTACTTC.

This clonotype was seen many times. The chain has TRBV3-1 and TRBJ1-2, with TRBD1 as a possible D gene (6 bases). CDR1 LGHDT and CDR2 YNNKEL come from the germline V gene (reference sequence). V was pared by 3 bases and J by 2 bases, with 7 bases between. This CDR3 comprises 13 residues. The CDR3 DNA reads TGTGCCAGCAGCCAGCAGGGGAACTATGGCTACACCTTC. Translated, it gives CASSQQGNYGYTF.